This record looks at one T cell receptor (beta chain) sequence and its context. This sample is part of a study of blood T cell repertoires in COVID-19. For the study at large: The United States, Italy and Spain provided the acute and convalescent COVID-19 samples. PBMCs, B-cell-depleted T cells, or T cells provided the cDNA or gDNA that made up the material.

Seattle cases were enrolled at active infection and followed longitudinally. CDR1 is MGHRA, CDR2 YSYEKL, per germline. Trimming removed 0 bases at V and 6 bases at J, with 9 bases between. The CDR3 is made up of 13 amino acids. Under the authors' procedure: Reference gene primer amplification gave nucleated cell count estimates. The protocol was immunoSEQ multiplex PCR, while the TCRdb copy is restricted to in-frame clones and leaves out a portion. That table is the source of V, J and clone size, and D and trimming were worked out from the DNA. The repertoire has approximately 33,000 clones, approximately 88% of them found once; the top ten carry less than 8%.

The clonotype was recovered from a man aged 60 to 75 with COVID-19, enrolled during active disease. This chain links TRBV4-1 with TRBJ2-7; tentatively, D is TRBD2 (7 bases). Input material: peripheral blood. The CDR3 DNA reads TGCGCCAGCAGCCAAGAAGGGGGGGCCGAGCAGTACTTC. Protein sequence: CASSQEGGAEQYF.